Listed here are 12 T cell receptor beta chains from one sample, sequenced in a study of post-analysis software for immune sequencing data. These receptors have no known antigen. Whole-study results and caveats: TRBV5-6, TRBV5-1 and TRBV20-1 belonged to a set of roughly 5 TRBV segments that were more frequent in patients than controls.

Unique molecular identifiers had been added to the TCR beta cDNA libraries. Each CDR3 protein gets one entry after TCRdb re-called the PCR reads with MiXCR. The sample has a few hundred thousand distinct CDR3 sequences, 30% to 40% seen once; the top ten hold under 7%. The sample comprised blood. The receptors shown here come from a girl under 18 with multiple sclerosis.

This clonotype came up a few times. V usage is TRBV2 and J usage is TRBJ2-5; D may be TRBD2 (6 bases). Germline values: CDR1 SNHLY, CDR2 FYNNEI. The CDR3 is 10 amino acids. The V and J ends lost 8 bases and 5 bases respectively, with 6 bases between them. The CDR3 DNA is TGTGCCAGCCGGGAGGAGACCCAGTACTTC. Its protein is CASREETQYF. Combining the CDR3 with reference TRBV2 and TRBJ2-5 gives the whole variable domain EPEVTQTPSHQVTQMGQEVILRCVPISNHLYFYWYRQILGQKVEFLVSFYNNEISEKSEIFDDQFSVERPDGSNFTLKIRSTKLEDSAMYFCASREETQYFGPGTRLLVL.

The chain combines TRBV5-1 with TRBJ2-4; 8 nucleotides line up with TRBD1. Germline V gene lookup returns CDR1 SGHRS and CDR2 YFSETQ. The CDR3 sequence is 13 residues long. The trim removed 4 bases at V and 8 bases at J, leaving 5 bases unmatched. The CDR3 loop reads CASSVDRGDIQYF. Written as DNA, the CDR3 is TGCGCCAGCAGCGTAGACAGGGGAGACATTCAGTACTTC.

This clonotype appeared a few times. The V call is TRBV5-1, the J call TRBJ2-7; 14 bases are a match to TRBD2. The CDR3 spans 15 residues. The germline V gene encodes CDR1 SGHRS and CDR2 YFSETQ. J gave up 7 bases and V 3 bases, and 6 bases lay outside the gene matches. CDR3 region: CASSSGLAGAGEQYF. DNA for the CDR3: TGCGCCAGCAGCTCGGGACTAGCGGGAGCTGGGGAGCAGTACTTC.

CDR3 in DNA: TGTGCCAGCAGCCCAAGGGGCGGCTATGACTGCACCTTC. Its translation is CASSPRGGYDCTF. The chain is built from TRBV7-2 and TRBJ1-2; D is possibly TRBD1 (5 bases). The germline V gene has CDR1 SGHTA and CDR2 FQGNSA. Trimming stripped 5 bases from V and 13 bases from J, with 20 bases between. CDR3 length equals 13 residues. The whole variable domain, filled in from reference TRBV7-2 and TRBJ1-2, reads GAGVSQSPSNKVTEKGKDVELRCDPISGHTALYWYRQSLGQGLEFLIYFQGNSAPDKSGLPSDRFSAERTGGSVSTLTIQRTQQEDSAVYLCASSPRGGYDCTFGSGTRLTVV.

This clonotype has just one count. This rearrangement joins TRBV29-1 to TRBJ1-2, with 10 positions matching TRBD1. The CDR3 consists of 13 residues. V was clipped by 7 bases and J by 6 bases; unmatched bases: 8. Germline CDR1 reads SQVTM; CDR2 reads ANQGSEA. The CDR3 is CSAGDRGSHGYTF. CDR3 in DNA: TGCAGCGCCGGGGACAGGGGATCCCATGGCTACACCTTC.

The gene calls are TRBV5-1 and TRBJ2-1; 12 positions agree with TRBD2. CDR1 and CDR2 from the germline V gene are SGHRS and YFSETQ. After removal of 0 bases from V and 9 bases from J, the junction contained 7 bases not matched to a gene. The CDR3 runs to 16 residues. The CDR3 here is CASSLELAGGQSEQFF. CDR3 sequence (DNA): TGCGCCAGCAGCTTGGAGCTAGCGGGGGGGCAGAGTGAGCAGTTCTTC.

This clonotype was seen only a few times. The V and J genes are TRBV9 and TRBJ2-5; D possibly corresponds to TRBD2 (6 bases). CDR3 size: 15 residues. Germline CDR1 is SGDLS and CDR2 is YYNGEE. The V gene lost 1 base and the J gene lost 11 bases, with 21 bases spanning the gap. Here the CDR3 reads CASSVSPGAGSAQYF. The DNA for the CDR3 is TGTGCCAGCAGCGTATCACCCGGGGCGGGGAGTGCGCAGTACTTC.

At least ten counts were recorded for this clonotype. V gene TRBV29-1 combines with J gene TRBJ1-2, with D perhaps TRBD1 (5 bases). The V and J ends lost 7 bases and 8 bases respectively, with 14 bases between them. This CDR3 has 11 amino acids. The germline CDR1 and CDR2 sequences are SQVTM and ANQGSEA. Written as DNA, the CDR3 is TGCAGCGCCGCAGGGCCGCGGGGCTACACCTTC. Translating it yields CSAAGPRGYTF.

The rearrangement uses TRBV5-1 and TRBJ2-3; D ambiguous. Trimming cost V 0 bases and J 5 bases, with 7 bases left between them. Germline lookup yields CDR1 SGHRS and CDR2 YFSETQ. This CDR3 is 13 amino acids long. This chain's CDR3 is CASSLEPGDTQYF. CDR3 DNA: TGCGCCAGCAGCTTGGAGCCTGGAGATACGCAGTATTTT. Looking up the rest from reference TRBV5-1 and TRBJ2-3 gives the full variable domain: KAGVTQTPRYLIKTRGQQVTLSCSPISGHRSVSWYQQTPGQGLQFLFEYFSETQRNKGNFPGRFSGRQFSNSRSEMNVSTLELGDSALYLCASSLEPGDTQYFGPGTRLTVL.

J is TRBJ2-5 and V is TRBV6-5, with a tentative D call TRBD2 (5 bases). V was shortened by 4 bases and J by 7 bases, with 13 bases between the two germline ends. The CDR3 is 13 residues long. CDR1 and CDR2 (germline): MNHEY, SVGAGI. CDR3 DNA: TGTGCCAGCAGTTCAACTAGGGCGGCGACCCAGTACTTC. It specifies CASSSTRAATQYF.

The chain has TRBV7-8 and TRBJ1-4; D not resolved. Germline V CDR1 and CDR2: SGHVS, FQNEAQ. The ends were cut back, 6 bases at V and 0 bases at J, with 8 bases in the middle. The CDR3 totals 14 residues. Here the CDR3 reads CASRSRTTNEKLFF. The CDR3 coding sequence is TGTGCCAGCAGATCAAGGACAACTAATGAAAAACTGTTTTTT.

This clonotype was seen more than once but under ten times. V usage is TRBV4-1 and J usage is TRBJ1-2, with 7 nucleotides matching TRBD1. There are 15 residues in the CDR3. Germline V gene sequence: CDR1 MGHRA, CDR2 YSYEKL. The V segment lost 4 bases and the J segment 5 bases; nucleotides outside the gene matches: 10. CDR3 in amino acids: CASSPIATGLYGYTF. Here the CDR3 DNA reads TGCGCCAGCAGCCCAATCGCGACAGGGCTATATGGCTACACCTTC.